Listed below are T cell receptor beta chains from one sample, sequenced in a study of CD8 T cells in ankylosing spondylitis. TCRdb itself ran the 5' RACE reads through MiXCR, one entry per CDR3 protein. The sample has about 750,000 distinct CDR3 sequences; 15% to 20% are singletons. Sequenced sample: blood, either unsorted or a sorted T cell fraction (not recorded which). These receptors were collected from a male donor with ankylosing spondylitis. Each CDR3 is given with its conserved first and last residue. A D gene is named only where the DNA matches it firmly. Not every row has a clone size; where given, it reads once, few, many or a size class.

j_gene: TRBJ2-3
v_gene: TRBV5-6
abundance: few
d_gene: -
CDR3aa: CASSWGRDNRADTQYF
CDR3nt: TGTGCCAGCAGCTGGGGTCGCGACAATCGGGCAGATACGCAGTATTTT

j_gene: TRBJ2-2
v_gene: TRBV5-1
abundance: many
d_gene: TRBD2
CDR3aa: CASSLTSGKNTGELFF
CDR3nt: TGCGCCAGCAGCCTGACTAGCGGAAAGAACACCGGGGAGCTGTTTTTT

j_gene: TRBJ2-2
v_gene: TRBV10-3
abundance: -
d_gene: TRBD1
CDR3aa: CATGQGPGELFF
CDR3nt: TGTGCCACCGGACAGGGACCCGGGGAGCTGTTTTTT

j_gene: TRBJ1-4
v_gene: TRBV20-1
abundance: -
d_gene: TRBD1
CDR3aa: CSALTGGTLRTNEKLFF
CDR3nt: TGCAGTGCCCTGACAGGGGGTACCCTCCGGACGAATGAAAAACTGTTTTTT

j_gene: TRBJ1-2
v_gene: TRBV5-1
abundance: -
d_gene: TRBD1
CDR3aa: CASSLAETGQFIYGYTF
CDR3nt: TGCGCCAGCAGCTTGGCCGAGACAGGGCAATTTATCTATGGCTACACCTTC

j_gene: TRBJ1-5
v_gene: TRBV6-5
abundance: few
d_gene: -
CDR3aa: CASSYSGGGAGDQPQHF
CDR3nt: TGTGCCAGCAGTTACTCGGGGGGAGGGGCCGGCGATCAGCCCCAGCATTTT

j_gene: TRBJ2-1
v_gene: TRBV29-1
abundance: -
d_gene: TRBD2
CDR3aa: CSVETGASGNYNEQFF
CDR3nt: TGCAGCGTTGAAACGGGTGCTAGCGGGAATTACAATGAGCAGTTCTTC

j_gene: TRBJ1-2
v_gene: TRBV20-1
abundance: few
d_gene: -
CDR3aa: CSARGRGNYGYTF
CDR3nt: TGCAGTGCTAGAGGCCGCGGTAACTATGGCTACACCTTC

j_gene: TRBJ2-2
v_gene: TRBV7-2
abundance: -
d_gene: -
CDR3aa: CASSKRQRANTGELFF
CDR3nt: TGTGCCAGCAGTAAACGACAGCGCGCGAACACCGGGGAGCTGTTTTTT

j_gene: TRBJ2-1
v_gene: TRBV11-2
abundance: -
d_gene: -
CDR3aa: CASSPPGLSLDEQFF
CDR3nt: TGTGCCAGCAGCCCCCCGGGACTCTCTTTGGATGAGCAGTTCTTC

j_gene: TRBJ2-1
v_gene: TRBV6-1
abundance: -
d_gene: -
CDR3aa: CASRIRGSYNEQFF
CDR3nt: TGTGCCAGCAGAATAAGGGGCTCCTACAATGAGCAGTTCTTC

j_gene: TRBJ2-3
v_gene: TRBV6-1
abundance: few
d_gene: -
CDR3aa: CASTEAGAYWQGATQYF
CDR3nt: TGTGCCAGCACCGAGGCGGGGGCCTACTGGCAGGGGGCTACGCAGTATTTT

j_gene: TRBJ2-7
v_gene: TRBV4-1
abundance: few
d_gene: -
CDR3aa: CASSQDNRVYEQYF
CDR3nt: TGCGCCAGCAGCCAAGATAACAGGGTCTACGAGCAGTACTTC

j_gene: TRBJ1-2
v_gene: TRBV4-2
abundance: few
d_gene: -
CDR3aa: CASSQGEGRGYGYTF
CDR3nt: TGTGCCAGCAGCCAAGGGGAGGGGAGGGGCTATGGCTACACCTTC

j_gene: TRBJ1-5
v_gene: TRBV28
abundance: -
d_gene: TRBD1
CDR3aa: CASSLSGTGELGQPQHF
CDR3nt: TGTGCCAGCAGTTTGTCGGGGACAGGGGAACTAGGTCAGCCCCAGCATTTT

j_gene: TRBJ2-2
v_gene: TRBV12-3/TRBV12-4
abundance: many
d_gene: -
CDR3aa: CASSLRGSGELFF
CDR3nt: TGTGCCAGCAGTTTAAGGGGGTCCGGGGAGCTGTTTTTT

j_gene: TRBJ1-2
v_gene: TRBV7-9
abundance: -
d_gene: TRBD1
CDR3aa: CASSLGTGTYGYTF
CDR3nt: TGTGCCAGCAGCTTAGGGACAGGGACCTATGGCTACACCTTC

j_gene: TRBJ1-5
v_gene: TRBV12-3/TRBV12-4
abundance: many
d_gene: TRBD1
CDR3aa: CASSPPGQPSNQPQHF
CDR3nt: TGTGCCAGCAGCCCTCCGGGACAGCCTAGCAATCAGCCCCAGCATTTT

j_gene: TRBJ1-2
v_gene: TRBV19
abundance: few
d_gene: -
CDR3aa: CASHRGGVHYGYTF
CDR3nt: TGTGCCTCTCATAGAGGCGGGGTACACTATGGCTACACCTTC

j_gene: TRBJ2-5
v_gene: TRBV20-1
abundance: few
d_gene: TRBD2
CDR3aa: CSARGVAGQETQYF
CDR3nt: TGCAGTGCTAGAGGAGTAGCGGGGCAAGAGACCCAGTACTTC

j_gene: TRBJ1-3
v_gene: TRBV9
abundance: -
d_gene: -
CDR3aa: CASSVEGTNYPSGNTIYF
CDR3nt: TGTGCCAGCAGCGTAGAGGGCACCAACTACCCCTCTGGAAACACCATATATTTT

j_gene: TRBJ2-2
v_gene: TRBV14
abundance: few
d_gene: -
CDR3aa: CASSRGDSNTGELFF
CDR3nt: TGTGCCAGCAGCCGCGGGGACAGTAACACCGGGGAGCTGTTTTTT

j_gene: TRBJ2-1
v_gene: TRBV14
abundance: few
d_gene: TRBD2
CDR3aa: CASSDYLLAGEGNEQFF
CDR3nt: TGTGCCAGCAGCGATTACCTTCTAGCGGGAGAAGGAAATGAGCAGTTCTTC

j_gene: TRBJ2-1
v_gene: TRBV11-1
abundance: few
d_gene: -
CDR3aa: CASSLGTYWRSSYNEQFF
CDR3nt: TGTGCCAGCAGCTTAGGGACCTACTGGAGGAGCTCCTACAATGAGCAGTTCTTC

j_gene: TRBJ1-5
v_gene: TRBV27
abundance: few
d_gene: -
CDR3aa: CASSLVVGSGQPQHF
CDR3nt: TGTGCCAGCAGTTTAGTGGTGGGGTCAGGTCAGCCCCAGCATTTT

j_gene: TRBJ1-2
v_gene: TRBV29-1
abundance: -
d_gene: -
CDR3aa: CSVVKGTVDGYTF
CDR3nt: TGCAGCGTTGTTAAGGGAACAGTGGATGGCTACACCTTC

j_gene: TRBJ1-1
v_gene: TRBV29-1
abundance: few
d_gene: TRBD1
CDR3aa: CSGKTGGTEAFF
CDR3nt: TGCAGCGGGAAGACAGGGGGCACTGAAGCTTTCTTT

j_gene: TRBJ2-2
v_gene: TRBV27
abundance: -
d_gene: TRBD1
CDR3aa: CASSFSLDRVGASLTGELFF
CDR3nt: TGTGCCAGCAGTTTTTCCTTGGACAGGGTGGGGGCTTCCTTGACCGGGGAGCTGTTTTTT

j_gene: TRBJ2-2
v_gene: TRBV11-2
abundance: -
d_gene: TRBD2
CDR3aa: CASSPKIGLVISTGELFF
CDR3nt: TGTGCCAGCAGCCCTAAGATCGGACTAGTGATTAGCACCGGGGAGCTGTTTTTT

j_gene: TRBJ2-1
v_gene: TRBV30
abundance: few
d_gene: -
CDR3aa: CAWRWESYNEQFF
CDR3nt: TGTGCCTGGAGATGGGAGTCCTACAATGAGCAGTTCTTC

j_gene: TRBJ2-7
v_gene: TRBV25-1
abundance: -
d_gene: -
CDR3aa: CARPMGPREQYF
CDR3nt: TGTGCCAGACCTATGGGGCCCCGCGAGCAGTACTTC

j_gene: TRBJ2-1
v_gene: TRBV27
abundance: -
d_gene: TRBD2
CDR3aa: CASRPGLGIGEQFF
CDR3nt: TGTGCCAGCAGACCCGGACTAGGGATCGGTGAGCAGTTCTTC

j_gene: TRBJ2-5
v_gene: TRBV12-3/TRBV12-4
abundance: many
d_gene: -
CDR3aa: CASREQGKETQYF
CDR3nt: TGTGCCAGCAGGGAACAGGGAAAAGAGACCCAGTACTTC

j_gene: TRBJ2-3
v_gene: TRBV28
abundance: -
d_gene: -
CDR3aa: CASSFWQESTDTQYF
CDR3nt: TGTGCCAGCAGTTTTTGGCAGGAAAGCACAGATACGCAGTATTTT

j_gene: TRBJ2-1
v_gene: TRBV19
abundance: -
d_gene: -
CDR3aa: CASSILRGSSYNEQFF
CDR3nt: TGTGCCAGTAGTATACTTAGGGGGAGCTCCTACAATGAGCAGTTCTTC

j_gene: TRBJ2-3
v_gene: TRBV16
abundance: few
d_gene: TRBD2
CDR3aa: CASSFNGGVTDTQYF
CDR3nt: TGTGCCAGCAGCTTCAACGGGGGGGTCACAGATACGCAGTATTTT

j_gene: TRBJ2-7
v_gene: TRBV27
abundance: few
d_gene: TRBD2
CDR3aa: CASSTKREGGEQYF
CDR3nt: TGTGCCAGCAGTACAAAGCGGGAGGGAGGCGAGCAGTACTTC

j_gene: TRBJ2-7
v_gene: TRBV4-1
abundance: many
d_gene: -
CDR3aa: CASSQAEDGGYEQYF
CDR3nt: TGCGCCAGCAGCCAAGCCGAGGACGGGGGCTACGAGCAGTACTTC

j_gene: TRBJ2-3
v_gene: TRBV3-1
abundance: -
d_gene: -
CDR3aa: CASRGTLGESTDTQYF
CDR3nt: TGTGCCAGCAGGGGCACTTTGGGGGAAAGCACAGATACGCAGTATTTT

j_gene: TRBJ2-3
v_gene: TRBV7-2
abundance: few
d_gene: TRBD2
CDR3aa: CASSLGVAGVLSDTQYF
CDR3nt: TGTGCCAGCAGCTTAGGAGTAGCGGGAGTATTGTCAGATACGCAGTATTTT

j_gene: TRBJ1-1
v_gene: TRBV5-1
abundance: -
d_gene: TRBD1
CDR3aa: CASSLGGGLNTEAFF
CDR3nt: TGCGCCAGCAGCCTGGGAGGGGGCCTGAACACTGAAGCTTTCTTT

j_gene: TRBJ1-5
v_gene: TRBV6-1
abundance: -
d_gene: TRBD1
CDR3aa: CASRQQGTAIKPQHF
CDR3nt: TGTGCCAGCAGGCAGCAGGGGACAGCCATCAAACCCCAGCATTTT

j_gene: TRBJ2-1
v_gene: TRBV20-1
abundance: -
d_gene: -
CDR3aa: CSVGYSRQFF
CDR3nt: TGCAGTGTCGGTTATAGCCGGCAGTTCTTC

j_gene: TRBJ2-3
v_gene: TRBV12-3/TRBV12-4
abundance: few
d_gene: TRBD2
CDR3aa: CASILASGGADTQYF
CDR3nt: TGTGCCAGCATCCTAGCTAGCGGGGGGGCGGATACGCAGTATTTT

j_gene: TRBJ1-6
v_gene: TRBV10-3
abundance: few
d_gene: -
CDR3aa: CATVGGWDSPLHF
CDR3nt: TGTGCCACCGTCGGAGGGTGGGATTCACCCCTCCACTTT

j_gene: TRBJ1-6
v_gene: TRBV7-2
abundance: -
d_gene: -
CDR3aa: CASSLGYSYNSPLHF
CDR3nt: TGTGCCAGCAGCTTAGGTTACAGCTATAATTCACCCCTCCACTTT

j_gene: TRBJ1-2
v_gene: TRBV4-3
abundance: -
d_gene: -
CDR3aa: CASSQDRRTVSVNYGYTF
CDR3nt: TGCGCCAGCAGCCAAGACCGACGGACCGTGTCAGTTAACTATGGCTACACCTTC

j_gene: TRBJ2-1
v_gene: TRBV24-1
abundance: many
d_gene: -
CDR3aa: CATSDHRDRQFF
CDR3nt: TGTGCCACCAGTGATCACAGGGATCGGCAGTTCTTC

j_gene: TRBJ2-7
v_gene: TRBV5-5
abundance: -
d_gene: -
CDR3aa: CASSLGLDYSNEQYF
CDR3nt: TGTGCCAGCAGTCTCGGTCTCGACTATTCCAACGAGCAGTACTTC

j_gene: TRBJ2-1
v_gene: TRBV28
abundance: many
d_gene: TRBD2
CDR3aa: CASSFRGGYNEQFF
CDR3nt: TGTGCCAGCAGTTTTCGCGGGGGCTACAATGAGCAGTTCTTC

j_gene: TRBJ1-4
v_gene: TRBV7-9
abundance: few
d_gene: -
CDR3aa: CASSLLGAAEKLFF
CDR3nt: TGTGCCAGCAGCTTACTCGGGGCTGCCGAAAAACTGTTTTTT

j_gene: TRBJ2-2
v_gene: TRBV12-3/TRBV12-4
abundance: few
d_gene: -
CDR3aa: CASSSPTDANTGELFF
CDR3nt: TGTGCCAGCAGCTCCCCGACGGACGCGAACACCGGGGAGCTGTTTTTT

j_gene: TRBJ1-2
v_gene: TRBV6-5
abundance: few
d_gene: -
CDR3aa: CASSYSGQSGYTF
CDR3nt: TGTGCCAGCAGTTACTCCGGACAGTCTGGCTACACCTTC

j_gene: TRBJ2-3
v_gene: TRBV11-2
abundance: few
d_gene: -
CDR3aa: CASSLTEGVNTQYF
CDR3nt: TGTGCCAGCAGCTTGACAGAAGGGGTAAATACGCAGTATTTT

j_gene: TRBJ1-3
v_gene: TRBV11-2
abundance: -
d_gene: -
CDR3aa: CASSLDGGDRPSGNTIYF
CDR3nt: TGTGCCAGCAGCTTAGATGGGGGAGACCGGCCATCTGGAAACACCATATATTTT

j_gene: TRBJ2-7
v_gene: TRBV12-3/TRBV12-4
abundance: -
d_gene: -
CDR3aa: CASSLVVREVNYEQYF
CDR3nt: TGTGCCAGCAGTTTAGTTGTACGCGAGGTGAACTACGAGCAGTACTTC

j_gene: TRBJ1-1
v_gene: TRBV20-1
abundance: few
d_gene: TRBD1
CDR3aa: CSAKEGAIAEAFF
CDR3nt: TGCAGTGCAAAGGAGGGGGCTATAGCTGAAGCTTTCTTT

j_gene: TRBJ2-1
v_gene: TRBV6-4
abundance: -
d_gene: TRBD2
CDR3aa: CASVPVAGGFRISSYNEQFF
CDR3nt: TGTGCCAGCGTGCCTGTAGCGGGAGGTTTCCGGATCAGCTCCTACAATGAGCAGTTCTTC

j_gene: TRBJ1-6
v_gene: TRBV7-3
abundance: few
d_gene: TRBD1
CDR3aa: CASSLFSAGGGNSPLHF
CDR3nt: TGTGCCAGCAGCTTATTTTCGGCAGGGGGCGGTAATTCACCCCTCCACTTT

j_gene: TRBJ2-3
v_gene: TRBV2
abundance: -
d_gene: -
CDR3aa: CASTRGPDTQYF
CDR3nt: TGTGCCAGCACCAGGGGTCCAGATACGCAGTATTTT